This T cell receptor (beta chain) was sequenced during a study of T cell clones after liver transplantation. The CDR3 covers 15 residues. Per germline, CDR1 LNHDA and CDR2 SQIVND (reference sequence). Losses at the gene ends were 7 bases for V and 3 bases for J; bases not matched to a gene: 7. Profiling relied on immunoSEQ multiplex PCR, and the TCRdb table lists in-frame clones only, not all of them. The table records 50,000 to 70,000 clones, around three quarters of them present only once. This clone was recorded a few times. The clonotype originates from a human patient who received a liver transplant. The graft donor may be the source of some T cells. The V gene is TRBV19, the J gene TRBJ2-3; 10 bases fit TRBD1. Sequencing used CD4+ T cells from blood, obtained at the roughly 15-month timepoint. CDR3 coding DNA: TGTGCCAGTACCTCCCGGGACAGGGGAACAGATACGCAGTATTTT. It is translated as CASTSRDRGTDTQYF.